The present entry profiles one T cell receptor (beta chain) with its context. These data come from a study of blood T cell repertoires in COVID-19. Study at large: Samples came from the United States, Italy and Spain, spanning acute and convalescent COVID-19. The cDNA or gDNA used as material had been derived from T cells, B-cell-depleted T cells, or PBMCs.

In the source study's methods: From reference gene primer amplification, estimates of nucleated cell counts were derived. Data came from immunoSEQ multiplex PCR; TCRdb stores just in-frame clones and leaves some out. V, J and clone size are taken as reported in that table, and D and trimming were inferred from the DNA itself. Among around 190,000 clones listed, 75% to 80% were seen once. The sample comprised peripheral blood. This receptor was identified in a woman in her 50s with active or convalescent COVID-19.

The CDR3 nucleotides are TGCAGCGTTGCCGGGACAGGGGCCTACAATGAGCAGTTCTTC. It translates to CSVAGTGAYNEQFF. The chain recombines TRBV29-1 with TRBJ2-1; 10 bases line up with TRBD1. The CDR3 covers 14 residues. Germline trimming cut 4 bases from V and 2 bases from J; bases unmatched to any gene: 2. The V gene's germline CDR1 is SQVTM and CDR2 ANQGSEA.